This entry concerns a single TCR beta chain. What it binds is not known. This entry comes from a study of OX40 agonist ivuxolimab in advanced cancers. Study background: Ivuxolimab, an agonist antibody against OX40 (CD134), was given to patients. Dosing consisted of intravenous ivuxolimab at 0.01 to 10 mg/kg every 2 weeks. Earlier anti-PD-1, anti-PD-L1 or anti-CTLA-4 therapy was permitted; around 40% had received some. Broader study findings: Clonal expansion by week 6 occurred in CD4+ and CD8+ blood T cells (at 0.1 to 3.0 mg/kg).

Some clones are missing from TCRdb's copy, which holds only in-frame ones; the method was immunoSEQ multiplex PCR. The sample holds under 60,000 clones, about 89% seen once. Trimming removed 0 bases at V and 8 bases at J, with 11 bases between. The CDR3 extends over 14 amino acids. Germline V lookup: CDR1 SEHNR, CDR2 FQNEAQ (reference sequence). This rearrangement joins TRBV7-9 to TRBJ2-1; D uncertain. Sequencing was performed on CD4+ or CD8+ T cells sorted from blood, taken in a trial of the OX40 agonist ivuxolimab. This receptor was taken from an adult with an advanced solid tumor such as melanoma, head and neck, liver or kidney cancer. CDR3 protein: CASSLADRVHEQFF. CDR3 in DNA: TGTGCCAGCAGCTTAGCAGATCGGGTCCATGAGCAGTTCTTC.